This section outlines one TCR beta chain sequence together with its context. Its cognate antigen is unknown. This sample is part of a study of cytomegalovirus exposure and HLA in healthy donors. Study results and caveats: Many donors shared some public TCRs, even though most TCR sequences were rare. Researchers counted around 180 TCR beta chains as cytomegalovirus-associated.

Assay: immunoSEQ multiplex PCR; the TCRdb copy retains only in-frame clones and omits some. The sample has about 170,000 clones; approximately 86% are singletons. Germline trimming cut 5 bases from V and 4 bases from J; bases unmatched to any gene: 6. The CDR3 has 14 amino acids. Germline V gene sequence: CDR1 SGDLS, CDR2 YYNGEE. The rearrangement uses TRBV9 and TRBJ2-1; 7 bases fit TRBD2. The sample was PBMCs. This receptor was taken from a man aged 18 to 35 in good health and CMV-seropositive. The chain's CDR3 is CASSSSSGYNEQFF. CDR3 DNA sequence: TGTGCCAGCAGTTCCTCTAGCGGATACAATGAGCAGTTCTTC.